This TCR beta chain was retrieved from a study of T-cell memory formation after mild COVID-19. MiXCR, run by TCRdb on the 5' RACE reads, gives a single entry per CDR3 protein. The table records some 200,000 distinct CDR3 sequences, about a fifth of them present only once. The CDR3 length is 16 residues. Germline CDR1 SGHVS, CDR2 FNYEAQ. The trim removed 0 bases at V and 6 bases at J, leaving 8 bases unmatched. The sequence came from an adult woman who had mild COVID-19 (a few samples of this study predate the infection). Cell type and time point are not known. Source material: PBMCs or a T cell subset sorted from them (not recorded which). The chain has TRBV7-6 and TRBJ2-7; 10 bases fit TRBD2. In DNA, the CDR3 is TGTGCCAGCAGCTTAGCTCTAGCGGGAGCGCGGGGCGAGCAGTACTTC. Translated: CASSLALAGARGEQYF.